The 27 T cell receptor beta chains in this list originate from one sample, sequenced in a study of cytomegalovirus exposure and HLA in healthy donors. The PCR made use of 60 Vbeta and 13 Jbeta primers. Produced via immunoSEQ multiplex PCR; TCRdb's table is partial and in-frame only. Of some 130,000 clones in the sample, more than 8% were seen once. The sequenced sample was PBMCs. Receptors were obtained from a man aged 50 or older in good health and CMV-seronegative.

The table lists this clone with a few counts. This chain uses TRBV9 with TRBJ1-4, with a weak D call TRBD1 (6 bases). The CDR3 has 15 amino acids. Deletions cut 7 bases from V and 6 bases from J, with 19 bases between. Germline V gives CDR1 SGDLS, CDR2 YYNGEE. CDR3 protein: CASGSGAQFDEKLFF. The CDR3 region has the DNA TGTGCCAGCGGGTCAGGGGCTCAATTCGATGAAAAACTGTTTTTT.

V and J are TRBV11-2 and TRBJ2-7, with D perhaps TRBD1 (5 bases). CDR3 length: 14 residues. The V gene lost 1 base and the J gene lost 2 bases, with 9 bases spanning the gap. Germline V gene lookup returns CDR1 SGHAT and CDR2 FQNNGV. CDR3: CASSLGQGAYEQYF. The CDR3 DNA reads TGTGCCAGCAGCTTAGGTCAGGGCGCCTACGAGCAGTACTTC.

This rearrangement joins TRBV29-1 to TRBJ2-7, with 8 bases aligning to TRBD2. V lost 3 bases, J lost 4 bases, and 2 bases stayed unmatched. CDR1 is SQVTM and CDR2 is ANQGSEA in the germline V gene. CDR3 length: 12 amino acids. The CDR3 loop reads CSVDSGGYEQYF. The CDR3 DNA reads as TGCAGCGTTGATTCGGGGGGGTACGAGCAGTACTTC.

This clone has more than one count but fewer than ten. This sequence joins TRBV29-1 and TRBJ1-1; a possible D gene is TRBD1 (6 bases). The V gene's germline CDR1 is SQVTM and CDR2 ANQGSEA. CDR3 length: 13 residues. Trimming cost V 5 bases and J 0 bases, with 10 bases left between them. The CDR3: CSVHREMNTEAFF. The CDR3 nucleotides read TGCAGCGTTCACAGGGAAATGAACACTGAAGCTTTCTTT.

In DNA, the CDR3 is TGTGCCAGCAGCCTACGCAGGGGGTTGGGAGAGACCCAGTACTTC. This sequence encodes CASSLRRGLGETQYF. The chain is built from TRBV11-1 and TRBJ2-5; TRBD1 matches at 7 bases. The CDR3 spans 15 residues. Trimming at V came to 5 bases and at J to 4 bases, leaving 10 bases not matched to a gene. Germline assignment: CDR1 SGHAT and CDR2 FQDESV (reference sequence).

The table lists this clone with a few counts. This chain joins TRBV5-6 and TRBJ2-5; maybe TRBD2 (5 bases). The V and J ends lost 0 bases and 4 bases respectively, with 13 bases between them. The CDR3 totals 15 residues. Germline CDR1 SGHDT, CDR2 YYEEEE. This CDR3 is CASSLERVAGETQYF. The CDR3 DNA reads TGTGCCAGCAGCTTGGAAAGGGTCGCGGGAGAGACCCAGTACTTC. Combining the CDR3 with reference TRBV5-6 and TRBJ2-5 gives the whole variable domain DAGVTQSPTHLIKTRGQQVTLRCSPKSGHDTVSWYQQALGQGPQFIFQYYEEEERQRGNFPDRFSGHQFPNYSSELNVNALLLGDSALYLCASSLERVAGETQYFGPGTRLLVL.

V gene TRBV4-1 combines with J gene TRBJ1-1; no firm D call. Germline V CDR1 and CDR2: MGHRA, YSYEKL. The CDR3 contains 14 residues. V shed 1 base and J shed 5 bases, with 11 bases lying between them. DNA of the CDR3: TGCGCCAGCAGCCAAGGCAACCCCAGTACTGAAGCTTTCTTT. This translates into CASSQGNPSTEAFF.

This clone was detected a few times. The rearrangement links TRBV18 to TRBJ1-1, with D hard to call. The V gene's germline CDR1 is KGHSH and CDR2 LQKENI. V was cut by 3 bases and J by 4 bases, with 6 bases left in between. The CDR3 spans 12 residues. CDR3 nucleotide sequence: TGTGCCAGCTCACCCGACATCACTGAAGCTTTCTTT. Its translation is CASSPDITEAFF.

The chain carries TRBV19 and TRBJ2-7; TRBD1 aligns across 11 bases. V gave up 4 bases and J gave up 6 bases; unmatched junction bases: 5. The length of the CDR3 is 14 residues. Per germline, CDR1 LNHDA and CDR2 SQIVND (reference sequence). The CDR3 loop is CASSRGQGVAEQYF. The CDR3, as DNA: TGTGCCAGTAGTAGGGGACAGGGGGTGGCCGAGCAGTACTTC.

The rearrangement links TRBV5-4 to TRBJ1-4, with 8 nucleotides matching TRBD1. The V gene end was trimmed by 4 bases and the J gene end by 3 bases; junction bases not matched to a gene: 5. Germline V gene data show CDR1 as SGHNT and CDR2 as YYREEE (reference sequence). The CDR3 totals 15 residues. The CDR3 here is CASSPWTGSNEKLFF. The CDR3 DNA sequence: TGTGCCAGCAGCCCCTGGACAGGGTCTAATGAAAAACTGTTTTTT.

This clone has just a few counts. The chain employs TRBV5-1 and TRBJ1-5; D is possibly TRBD1 (6 bases). The CDR3 is made up of 15 amino acids. The V and J ends lost 0 bases and 5 bases respectively, with 12 bases between them. Germline V gene data show CDR1 as SGHRS and CDR2 as YFSETQ. CDR3 residues: CASSLAGTPYQPQHF. The CDR3 region has the DNA TGCGCCAGCAGCTTGGCTGGGACACCTTATCAGCCCCAGCATTTT.

This clone was seen a handful of times. This sequence joins TRBV4-2 and TRBJ2-5, with a possible D match to TRBD2 (7 bases). CDR1 is LGHNA and CDR2 is YNFKEQ in the germline V gene. V was clipped by 8 bases and J by 4 bases, with 17 bases between them. The CDR3 covers 14 residues. For the CDR3, the DNA is TGTGCCAGCTCAAGGGGGAGGGCCGGAGAGACCCAGTACTTC. It codes for CASSRGRAGETQYF.

V usage is TRBV19 and J usage is TRBJ1-2, with TRBD1 identical over 8 bases. Trimming took 5 bases from V and 0 from J; bases not matched to a gene: 5. CDR3 length: 15 amino acids. From germline, CDR1 is LNHDA and CDR2 SQIVND (reference sequence). The CDR3 DNA sequence: TGTGCCAGTAGTGAACACAGGGGGACTAACTATGGCTACACCTTC. It translates to CASSEHRGTNYGYTF. Based on the CDR3 plus reference TRBV19 and TRBJ1-2, the full variable domain is DGGITQSPKYLFRKEGQNVTLSCEQNLNHDAMYWYRQDPGQGLRLIYYSQIVNDFQKGDIAEGYSVSREKKESFPLTVTSAQKNPTAFYLCASSEHRGTNYGYTFGSGTRLTVV.

This chain links TRBV18 with TRBJ1-2, with D possibly matching TRBD1 (6 bases). CDR1 is KGHSH, CDR2 LQKENI, per germline. CDR3 length: 12 residues. Between the trimmed V and J ends, which lost 3 bases and 8 bases, there was a span of 10 bases. CDR3 in amino acids: CASSPGTNGYTF. For the CDR3, the DNA is TGTGCCAGCTCACCTGGGACAAACGGCTACACCTTC.

In its sample, this clone was seen a few times. The chain has TRBV6-1 and TRBJ2-7; weak D call: TRBD1 (5 bases). Germline CDR1 is MNHNS and CDR2 is SASEGT. V lost 8 bases to trimming and J lost 4 bases, with 9 bases between them. The CDR3 is 11 residues long. This chain's CDR3 is CASHDRYEQYF. The DNA of the CDR3 is TGTGCCAGCCACGACAGATACGAGCAGTACTTC.

This rearrangement joins TRBV14 to TRBJ2-2; 10 bases are a match to TRBD1. Germline CDR1 is SGHDN and CDR2 is FVKESK. The length of the CDR3 is 18 residues. The trim removed 0 bases at V and 5 bases at J, leaving 9 bases unmatched. CDR3 nucleotides: TGTGCCAGCAGCCAAGATAAATCGGGACAGGGGATGACCGGGGAGCTGTTTTTT. Translation gives CASSQDKSGQGMTGELFF.

There are a few counts of this clone. The chain employs TRBV15 and TRBJ1-1, with D possibly being TRBD1 (6 bases). This CDR3 has 14 residues. Germline lookup yields CDR1 LNHNV and CDR2 YYDKDF (reference sequence). The V end lost 0 bases, the J end lost 6 bases, and 11 bases lay between the germline ends. The CDR3 sequence is CATSRDRGGAEAFF. For the CDR3, the DNA is TGTGCCACCAGCAGAGACCGAGGGGGTGCTGAAGCTTTCTTT.

This clone was detected a few times. This chain uses TRBV6-5 with TRBJ2-2; TRBD1 agrees at 7 bases. Germline trimming cut 4 bases from V and 7 bases from J; bases unmatched to any gene: 3. The CDR3 is 13 amino acids. Germline CDR1 reads MNHEY; CDR2 reads SVGAGI. CDR3 loop: CASSSTGIGELFF. Here the CDR3 DNA reads TGTGCCAGCAGTTCGACAGGGATCGGGGAGCTGTTTTTT.

The gene calls are TRBV7-2 and TRBJ2-5; 11 bases are a match to TRBD2. Germline values: CDR1 SGHTA, CDR2 FQGNSA. The V gene end was trimmed by 2 bases and the J gene end by 5 bases; junction bases not matched to a gene: 7. The CDR3 runs to 16 residues. CDR3 loop: CASSLWASGRIETQYF. CDR3 nucleotide sequence: TGTGCCAGCAGCTTATGGGCTAGCGGGAGGATCGAGACCCAGTACTTC. The full variable domain, completed using reference TRBV7-2 and TRBJ2-5, is GAGVSQSPSNKVTEKGKDVELRCDPISGHTALYWYRQSLGQGLEFLIYFQGNSAPDKSGLPSDRFSAERTGGSVSTLTIQRTQQEDSAVYLCASSLWASGRIETQYFGPGTRLLVL.

This clone was observed a few times. The CDR3 region has the DNA TGTGCCTGGGCGACCCCTCGGACTAGTCCTAGCACAGATACGCAGTATTTT. This gives the protein CAWATPRTSPSTDTQYF. The gene calls are TRBV30 and TRBJ2-3; 7 bases fit TRBD2. The CDR3 spans 17 residues. Trimming removed 5 bases from V and 0 bases from J; junction bases left unmatched: 14. CDR1 is GTSNPN, CDR2 SVGIG, per germline (reference sequence).

The chain carries TRBV19 and TRBJ1-1; 7 nucleotides match TRBD1. This CDR3 region has 15 residues. Per germline, CDR1 LNHDA and CDR2 SQIVND (reference sequence). V shed 2 bases, J shed 1 base, and the junction held 4 bases outside the gene matches. Here the CDR3 DNA reads TGTGCCAGTAGTATATCGGCAGGGGGGAACACTGAAGCTTTCTTT. This translates into CASSISAGGNTEAFF. Full variable domain (remainder filled in from reference TRBV19 and TRBJ1-1): DGGITQSPKYLFRKEGQNVTLSCEQNLNHDAMYWYRQDPGQGLRLIYYSQIVNDFQKGDIAEGYSVSREKKESFPLTVTSAQKNPTAFYLCASSISAGGNTEAFFGQGTRLTVV.

This clone was counted between two and nine times. The V call is TRBV2, the J call TRBJ1-5; no firm D call. This CDR3 contains 12 residues. From germline, CDR1 is SNHLY and CDR2 FYNNEI. Trimming removed 3 bases from V and 4 bases from J, with 4 bases in between. The CDR3 DNA is TGTGCCAGCAGTGATACAAATCAGCCCCAGCATTTT. This gives the protein CASSDTNQPQHF.

V is TRBV6-5 and J is TRBJ1-2, with TRBD1 as a possible D gene (6 bases). From germline, CDR1 is MNHEY and CDR2 SVGAGI. Between the trimmed V and J ends, which lost 5 bases and 7 bases, there was a span of 14 bases. The CDR3 has 13 amino acids. CDR3 DNA: TGTGCCAGCAGTCCCAGGGGTTGGGGTGGCTACACCTTC. This codes for CASSPRGWGGYTF.

The rearrangement joins TRBV7-3 to TRBJ2-2; 7 bases fit TRBD2. In germline, CDR1 is SGHTA, CDR2 FQGTGA. This CDR3 is built from 18 residues. The ends lost 0 bases at V and 3 bases at J; junction bases unmatched: 10. For the CDR3, the DNA is TGTGCCAGCAGCTTAACTCAGGTAGCGGGCCTCGACACCGGGGAGCTGTTTTTT. This encodes CASSLTQVAGLDTGELFF. Based on the CDR3 plus reference TRBV7-3 and TRBJ2-2, the full variable domain is GAGVSQTPSNKVTEKGKYVELRCDPISGHTALYWYRQSLGQGPEFLIYFQGTGAADDSGLPNDRFFAVRPEGSVSTLKIQRTERGDSAVYLCASSLTQVAGLDTGELFFGEGSRLTVL.

The chain recombines TRBV19 with TRBJ1-5, with 9 bases lining up with TRBD1. J gave up 2 bases and V 5 bases, and 7 bases lay outside the gene matches. There are 16 residues in the CDR3. CDR1 and CDR2 from the germline V gene are LNHDA and SQIVND (reference sequence). CDR3 sequence (DNA): TGTGCCAGTAGTGAACAGGGGGCGCGAGGCAATCAGCCCCAGCATTTT. This translates into CASSEQGARGNQPQHF. The complete variable domain, with remaining parts taken from reference TRBV19 and TRBJ1-5, reads DGGITQSPKYLFRKEGQNVTLSCEQNLNHDAMYWYRQDPGQGLRLIYYSQIVNDFQKGDIAEGYSVSREKKESFPLTVTSAQKNPTAFYLCASSEQGARGNQPQHFGDGTRLSIL.

The chain links TRBV29-1 to TRBJ2-1, with TRBD2 matching over 8 bases. This CDR3 is built from 14 residues. V was pared by 4 bases and J by 1 base, with 3 bases of the junction left unmatched. CDR1 and CDR2 from the germline V gene are SQVTM and ANQGSEA. CDR3 sequence: CSVVSGASYNEQFF. The DNA of the CDR3 is TGCAGCGTTGTTAGCGGGGCGTCCTACAATGAGCAGTTCTTC.

The chain is built from TRBV4-1 and TRBJ1-3, with TRBD1 identical over 9 bases. The CDR3 runs to 17 residues. The trim removed 1 base at V and 1 base at J, leaving 5 bases unmatched. Germline lookup yields CDR1 MGHRA and CDR2 YSYEKL. The CDR3 loop reads CASSQGPQGASGNTIYF. Here the CDR3 DNA reads TGCGCCAGCAGCCAAGGACCACAGGGGGCGTCTGGAAACACCATATATTTT.